A selection of T cell receptor beta chains follows, all from one sample in a study of T-cell reconstitution after alpha-beta-depleted transplantation in children. One entry per CDR3 protein, called by TCRdb with MiXCR from the PCR reads. The sample lists more than 450,000 distinct CDR3 sequences; approximately 16% were seen once. The specimen comprised PBMCs from the stem cell graft donor, sampled from the stem cell graft. The receptors originated from a human donor who donated a stem cell graft to a child with acute lymphoblastic leukemia. Both conserved end residues are part of each CDR3. Fields, in order: CDR3 length, J gene, clone size, D gene, V gene, CDR3 protein, CDR3 DNA. The D gene is left open where the match is weak. A clone size is listed for some rows: how often the clone was seen (once, few, many), or a class if it is expanded.

15 TRBJ2-7 few - TRBV4-1 CASSQDATATYEQYF TGCGCCAGCAGCCAAGATGCGACAGCCACCTACGAGCAGTACTTC
14 TRBJ2-7 few - TRBV3-1 CASSQERRSYEQYF TGTGCCAGCAGCCAAGAAAGGAGATCCTACGAGCAGTACTTC
14 TRBJ2-5 - TRBD1 TRBV20-1 CSADKLGGGETQYF TGCAGTGCCGACAAGTTAGGGGGCGGTGAGACCCAGTACTTC
16 TRBJ2-3 few TRBD2 TRBV6-5 CASRVFSSGGSDTQYF TGTGCCAGCAGGGTGTTTTCTAGCGGGGGGTCGGATACGCAGTATTTT
15 TRBJ1-5 few TRBD1 TRBV7-8 CASSLTADRAQPQHF TGTGCCAGCAGCTTAACGGCCGACAGGGCGCAGCCCCAGCATTTT
16 TRBJ2-1 - TRBD2 TRBV27 CASSLRPSGIYNEQFF TGTGCCAGCAGTTTAAGGCCTAGCGGGATTTACAATGAGCAGTTCTTC
16 TRBJ2-1 few - TRBV5-1 CASSLGGGAVYNEQFF TGCGCCAGCAGCTTGGGCGGAGGGGCAGTCTACAATGAGCAGTTCTTC
10 TRBJ2-1 - - TRBV4-1 CASSSGEQFF TGCGCCAGCAGCTCCGGGGAGCAGTTCTTC
16 TRBJ2-7 few TRBD1 TRBV27 CASSPRTGKTSYEQYF TGTGCCAGCAGTCCCCGGACAGGAAAAACTTCCTACGAGCAGTACTTC
14 TRBJ1-5 - TRBD1 TRBV15 CATSIGTVNQPQHF TGTGCCACCAGCATAGGGACAGTCAATCAGCCCCAGCATTTT
15 TRBJ2-2 few - TRBV7-9 CASSLSGTHTGELFF TGTGCCAGCAGCTTATCCGGGACCCACACCGGGGAGCTGTTTTTT
16 TRBJ2-4 - TRBD1 TRBV5-1 CASSLTLGQGGNIQYF TGCGCCAGCAGCTTGACCCTCGGACAGGGTGGCAACATTCAGTACTTC